This TCR beta chain is drawn from a study of T cell changes during pregnancy in multiple sclerosis. Libraries were prepared by immunoSEQ multiplex PCR; TCRdb keeps only in-frame clonotypes and omits some of them. The sample lists about 85,000 clones; just over 90% were seen once. The germline CDR1 and CDR2 sequences are ENHRY and SYGVKD. The CDR3 runs to 11 residues. V was clipped by 5 bases and J by 4 bases, with 4 bases between them. The chain couples TRBV10-3 to TRBJ2-3, with D hard to call. The receptor's source is a female donor with multiple sclerosis, enrolled in a pregnancy study. The source material was peripheral blood, sampled in the first trimester of pregnancy. In DNA, the CDR3 is TGTGCCATCAGTCGGTCAGATACGCAGTATTTT. The encoded protein is CAISRSDTQYF.